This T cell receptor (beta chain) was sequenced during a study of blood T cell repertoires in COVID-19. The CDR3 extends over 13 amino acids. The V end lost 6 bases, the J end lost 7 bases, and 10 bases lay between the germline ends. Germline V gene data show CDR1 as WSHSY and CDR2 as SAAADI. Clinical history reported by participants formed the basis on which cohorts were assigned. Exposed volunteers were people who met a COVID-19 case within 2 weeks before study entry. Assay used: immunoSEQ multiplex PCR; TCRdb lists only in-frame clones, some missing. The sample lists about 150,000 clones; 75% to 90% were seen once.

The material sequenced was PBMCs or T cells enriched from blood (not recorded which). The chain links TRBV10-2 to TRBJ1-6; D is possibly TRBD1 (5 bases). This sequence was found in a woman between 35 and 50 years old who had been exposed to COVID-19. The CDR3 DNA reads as TGCGCCAGCAGCGGGACTGAGAATTCACCCCTCCACTTT. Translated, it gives CASSGTENSPLHF.